This passage covers 29 T cell receptor beta chains from one sample sequenced in a study of cytomegalovirus exposure and HLA in healthy donors. The PCR had 60 Vbeta and 13 Jbeta primers. Here immunoSEQ multiplex PCR was the method, and the copy in TCRdb shows in-frame clones only, minus some. There are 120,000 or so clones in the sample; 79% occur only once, and 6.2% lies in the top ten. Sequences were obtained from PBMCs. The source of these receptors is a man under 40 in good health and CMV-seropositive.

This chain links TRBV15 with TRBJ2-1; TRBD2 agrees at 9 bases. The length of the CDR3 is 16 residues. V was pared by 0 bases and J by 7 bases, with 7 bases of the junction left unmatched. Germline lookup yields CDR1 LNHNV and CDR2 YYDKDF (reference sequence). CDR3 sequence reads: CATSRDLGGGANEQFF. The CDR3 nucleotides are TGTGCCACCAGCAGAGATTTGGGCGGGGGGGCGAATGAGCAGTTCTTC.

V is TRBV11-2 and J is TRBJ2-2; tentatively, D is TRBD2 (5 bases). Trimming removed 4 bases from V and 4 bases from J, with 16 bases in between. Germline CDR1 and CDR2: SGHAT and FQNNGV. The length of the CDR3 is 16 residues. This CDR3 reads CASSYFGTRGTGELFF. The CDR3 coding sequence is TGTGCCAGCAGCTATTTTGGCACTAGAGGCACCGGGGAGCTGTTTTTT.

This clone was counted between two and nine times. This chain joins TRBV5-1 and TRBJ2-1; D might be TRBD1 (6 bases). The CDR3 sequence is 11 residues long. V lost 4 bases and J 10 bases, leaving 9 bases between the germline ends. Looked up from germline, CDR1 is SGHRS and CDR2 is YFSETQ. DNA of the CDR3: TGCGCCAGCAGCGTCGACAGGGAGCAGTTCTTC. Its translation: CASSVDREQFF.

This rearrangement joins TRBV27 to TRBJ2-3, with TRBD1 matching over 7 bases. J lost 1 base, V lost 6 bases, and 7 bases had no gene match. In germline, CDR1 is MNHEY, CDR2 SMNVEV (reference sequence). CDR3 length: 15 residues. The CDR3 DNA follows: TGTGCCAGCAGGATCACAGGGGTCGGCACAGATACGCAGTATTTT. This codes for CASRITGVGTDTQYF.

The chain employs TRBV5-6 and TRBJ2-7; TRBD1 agrees at 8 bases. The CDR3 spans 15 residues. Trimming cost V 0 bases and J 5 bases; bases outside gene matches: 7. Germline V gene sequence: CDR1 SGHDT, CDR2 YYEEEE. CDR3 in amino acids: CASSLAAGGVDEQYF. The CDR3 DNA follows: TGTGCCAGCAGCTTGGCCGCAGGGGGCGTGGACGAGCAGTACTTC.

V usage is TRBV21-1 and J usage is TRBJ1-2. TRBV21-1 is assigned pseudogene status. CDR3 size: 16 residues. As DNA, the CDR3 is TGTGCCAGCAGCAAAGCTAACGGAGGGCCTAGGTATGGCTACACCTTC. Translation gives CASSKANGGPRYGYTF.

J is TRBJ2-5 and V is TRBV11-2; D may be TRBD2 (6 bases). The length of the CDR3 is 15 residues. V was pared by 4 bases and J by 1 base, with 13 bases between. Germline lookup yields CDR1 SGHAT and CDR2 FQNNGV. This CDR3 reads CASSSGRGAQETQYF. In DNA, the CDR3 is TGTGCCAGCAGCTCGGGTCGCGGGGCCCAAGAGACCCAGTACTTC.

There are a few counts of this clone. CDR3 protein: CASSYSGATEAFF. CDR3 DNA sequence: TGTGCCAGCAGTTACTCAGGGGCCACTGAAGCTTTCTTT. The chain couples TRBV6-6 to TRBJ1-1; D may be TRBD1 (5 bases). The germline V gene encodes CDR1 MNHNY and CDR2 SVGAGI (reference sequence). This CDR3 is built from 13 residues. V dropped 0 bases and J dropped 4 bases, with 6 bases sitting between them.

The V call is TRBV4-1, the J call TRBJ2-1; D may be TRBD2 (5 bases). There are 14 residues in the CDR3. Germline lookup yields CDR1 MGHRA and CDR2 YSYEKL. Trimming cost V 4 bases and J 0 bases, with 7 bases left between them. The CDR3 DNA reads as TGCGCCAGCAGCCCTAGCAGCTCCTACAATGAGCAGTTCTTC. Translated: CASSPSSSYNEQFF.

The rearrangement joins TRBV19 to TRBJ2-7; a possible D gene is TRBD2 (7 bases). Per the germline V gene, CDR1 is LNHDA and CDR2 is SQIVND (reference sequence). The CDR3 is 14 amino acids. The V end was cut by 8 bases, the J end by 2 bases, with 16 bases between. The CDR3 DNA follows: TGTGCCAGTGCGTTCGGGGGGCAGGCCTACGAGCAGTACTTC. The encoded protein is CASAFGGQAYEQYF.

This clone has just one count. The chain couples TRBV28 to TRBJ2-5, with TRBD2 identical over 7 bases. This CDR3 has 12 amino acids. Germline lookup yields CDR1 MDHEN and CDR2 SYDVKM. J gave up 5 bases and V 7 bases, and 4 bases lay outside the gene matches. This CDR3 reads CASKASGETQYF. The CDR3 nucleotides are TGTGCCAGCAAGGCTAGCGGTGAGACCCAGTACTTC.

This clone was seen once. J is TRBJ2-1 and V is TRBV14; 14 bases fit TRBD2. Germline V gives CDR1 SGHDN, CDR2 FVKESK. The CDR3 is 15 amino acids. The trim removed 3 bases at V and 6 bases at J, leaving 1 base unmatched. The CDR3 spells CASSQGTSGGNEQFF. Here the CDR3 DNA reads TGTGCCAGCAGCCAGGGGACTAGCGGGGGCAATGAGCAGTTCTTC.

This clone was seen only once. The chain employs TRBV11-2 and TRBJ2-1, with D possibly matching TRBD1 (5 bases). This CDR3 region has 15 residues. Germline CDR1 reads SGHAT; CDR2 reads FQNNGV. V lost 1 base, J lost 0 bases, and 7 bases lay in between. CDR3 bases: TGTGCCAGCAGCTTAGTAGACAGCTCCTACAATGAGCAGTTCTTC. This codes for CASSLVDSSYNEQFF.

CDR3 protein: CASSPPFQGLGEGYTF. Here the CDR3 DNA reads TGTGCCAGCTCACCACCGTTCCAGGGCTTAGGTGAGGGCTACACCTTC. The chain joins TRBV18 to TRBJ1-2, with a weak D call TRBD1 (5 bases). The V and J ends lost 0 bases and 8 bases respectively, with 19 bases between them. CDR3 size: 16 residues. Germline V CDR1 and CDR2: KGHSH, LQKENI.

The CDR3 region is CASSGDRVHEQYF. In nucleotides, the CDR3 is TGTGCCAGCAGCGGTGACAGGGTCCACGAGCAGTACTTC. This chain joins TRBV5-6 and TRBJ2-7, with 7 bases lining up with TRBD1. Trimming removed 4 bases from V and 5 bases from J; junction bases left unmatched: 6. The CDR3 is 13 residues long. Germline V gene data show CDR1 as SGHDT and CDR2 as YYEEEE.

The chain combines TRBV7-2 with TRBJ2-2; TRBD1 aligns across 10 bases. This CDR3 is 15 amino acids long. Germline lookup yields CDR1 SGHTA and CDR2 FQGNSA. Losses at the gene ends were 5 bases for V and 5 bases for J; bases not matched to a gene: 5. CDR3 residues: CASSERTGGTGELFF. The CDR3 nucleotides read TGTGCCAGCAGCGAGAGGACAGGGGGTACCGGGGAGCTGTTTTTT. Together with reference TRBV7-2 and TRBJ2-2, the CDR3 gives the full variable domain: GAGVSQSPSNKVTEKGKDVELRCDPISGHTALYWYRQSLGQGLEFLIYFQGNSAPDKSGLPSDRFSAERTGGSVSTLTIQRTQQEDSAVYLCASSERTGGTGELFFGEGSRLTVL.

Comment on this clone: Its ends do not fully match the called genes, so a read error is possible. The chain recombines TRBV7-9 with TRBJ1-1; D remains ambiguous. Germline assignment: CDR1 SEHNR and CDR2 FQNEAQ (reference sequence). The CDR3 runs 15 residues. This chain's CDR3 is CSSSLKTARNTEAFF. The CDR3 nucleotides are TGTTCCAGCAGCTTAAAAACAGCCCGAAACACTGAAGCTTTCTTT.

The genes are TRBV7-2 and TRBJ2-5, with 9 bases fitting TRBD2. The CDR3 extends over 15 amino acids. Germline-derived CDR1 and CDR2 are SGHTA and FQGNSA. The V gene end was trimmed by 4 bases and the J gene end by 2 bases; junction bases not matched to a gene: 5. Here the CDR3 reads CASSSSSGDQETQYF. Written as DNA, the CDR3 is TGTGCCAGCAGCTCCTCTAGCGGGGATCAAGAGACCCAGTACTTC.

This clone was recorded once. The chain has TRBV5-5 and TRBJ1-2; D not certain. The CDR3 totals 12 residues. Trimming took off 2 bases at V and 8 bases at J, with 10 bases between the two ends. Germline V lookup: CDR1 SGHKS, CDR2 YYEKEE (reference sequence). The CDR3 sequence is CASSFGVQGYTF. The CDR3 DNA reads as TGTGCCAGCAGCTTCGGGGTCCAGGGCTACACCTTC. Variable domain in full (rest from reference TRBV5-5 and TRBJ1-2): DAGVTQSPTHLIKTRGQQVTLRCSPISGHKSVSWYQQVLGQGPQFIFQYYEKEERGRGNFPDRFSARQFPNYSSELNVNALLLGDSALYLCASSFGVQGYTFGSGTRLTVV.

This clone was seen only once. The junction departs from germline at one end; a sequencing error may be responsible. The chain employs TRBV7-9 and TRBJ2-2; the D gene is possibly TRBD1 (6 bases). The CDR3 covers 15 residues. CDR1 is SEHNR and CDR2 is FQNEAQ in the germline V gene (reference sequence). Written as DNA, the CDR3 is TGTGCCAGCAGATTAGAGACAGGGAACACCGGGGAGCTGTTTTTT. Its protein product is CASRLETGNTGELFF.

This clone was counted a single time. The chain uses TRBV9 and TRBJ2-1; 9 nucleotides match TRBD2. The CDR3 covers 15 residues. The J segment lost 8 bases and the V segment lost 0 bases, leaving 6 bases of the junction unmatched. CDR1 SGDLS and CDR2 YYNGEE come from the germline V gene. CDR3 nucleotide sequence: TGTGCCAGCAGCGTAGGGACTAGCGATTTGGATGAGCAGTTCTTC. Amino acids: CASSVGTSDLDEQFF.

J is TRBJ2-1 and V is TRBV7-3, with 9 bases aligning to TRBD2. This CDR3 is built from 15 residues. Germline lookup yields CDR1 SGHTA and CDR2 FQGTGA. With V trimmed by 5 bases and J by 5 bases, 7 bases remained unmatched. The CDR3 here is CASSQGTSTHNEQFF. The CDR3 DNA follows: TGTGCCAGCAGCCAAGGGACTAGCACCCACAATGAGCAGTTCTTC.

The chain links TRBV19 to TRBJ2-1; 10 bases are a match to TRBD2. The CDR3 covers 13 residues. Germline V lookup: CDR1 LNHDA, CDR2 SQIVND (reference sequence). After removal of 7 bases from V and 3 bases from J, the junction contained 0 bases not matched to a gene. CDR3 nucleotide sequence: TGTGCCAGTACTAGCGGGGGCTACAATGAGCAGTTCTTC. Residues: CASTSGGYNEQFF.

In nucleotides, the CDR3 is TGTGCCAGCAGCTTGCGCGGGGGACTTAGCACAGATACGCAGTATTTT. This codes for CASSLRGGLSTDTQYF. The chain is built from TRBV7-9 and TRBJ2-3; TRBD2 agrees at 7 bases. The CDR3 runs 16 residues. Germline trimming cut 3 bases from V and 0 bases from J; bases unmatched to any gene: 6. Looked up from germline, CDR1 is SEHNR and CDR2 is FQNEAQ (reference sequence).

The rearrangement links TRBV4-1 to TRBJ2-3; TRBD2 aligns across 9 bases. The V gene end was trimmed by 1 base and the J gene end by 1 base; junction bases not matched to a gene: 3. CDR3 length equals 16 residues. Germline-derived CDR1 and CDR2 are MGHRA and YSYEKL. The CDR3 nucleotides read TGCGCCAGCAGCCAAGTTAGGACTAGCGGCACAGATACGCAGTATTTT. This translates into CASSQVRTSGTDTQYF.

The chain links TRBV4-1 to TRBJ2-2; 7 bases line up with TRBD2. V shed 0 bases and J 6 bases; nucleotides not matched to a gene: 7. Per the germline V gene, CDR1 is MGHRA and CDR2 is YSYEKL. CDR3 length equals 16 residues. This CDR3 reads CASSQDWIAGPGELFF. CDR3 DNA sequence: TGCGCCAGCAGCCAAGATTGGATAGCGGGTCCCGGGGAGCTGTTTTTT.

The J gene is TRBJ2-3, the V gene TRBV27; the match to TRBD2 covers 8 bases. CDR3 length equals 14 residues. Germline V lookup: CDR1 MNHEY, CDR2 SMNVEV (reference sequence). Trimming cost V 6 bases and J 4 bases; bases outside gene matches: 6. The CDR3 loop is CASSPRLASDTQYF. The CDR3 DNA sequence: TGTGCCAGCAGCCCCAGACTAGCGTCAGATACGCAGTATTTT.

This clone has only a few counts. J is TRBJ1-1 and V is TRBV12-5, with no clear D. CDR1 and CDR2 from the germline V gene are LGHNT and FRNRAP. Trimming took off 7 bases at V and 0 bases at J, with 3 bases between the two ends. The CDR3 is made up of 11 amino acids. The CDR3 loop reads CASALNTEAFF. The CDR3 nucleotides read TGTGCTAGTGCCTTGAACACTGAAGCTTTCTTT. Drawing the rest from reference TRBV12-5 and TRBJ1-1, the complete variable domain is DARVTQTPRHKVTEMGQEVTMRCQPILGHNTVFWYRQTMMQGLELLAYFRNRAPLDDSGMPKDRFSAEMPDATLATLKIQPSEPRDSAVYFCASALNTEAFFGQGTRLTVV.

The chain recombines TRBV5-6 with TRBJ2-5; 8 positions match TRBD2. Looked up from germline, CDR1 is SGHDT and CDR2 is YYEEEE. The CDR3 has 16 residues. The V and J ends lost 1 base and 2 bases, in that order; junction bases with no gene match: 7. CDR3 sequence (DNA): TGTGCCAGCAGCTTGTTTGCGGGGGGACATCAAGAGACCCAGTACTTC. It encodes CASSLFAGGHQETQYF.